This T cell receptor (beta chain) was sequenced for a study of T cell changes during pregnancy in multiple sclerosis (dated by TCRdb to between 2018 and 2020). In the study overall: Changes in the T cell repertoire over the course of pregnancy were examined in this study in women with multiple sclerosis.

The V and J ends are trimmed by 6 bases and 1 base, leaving 18 bases between them. CDR1 and CDR2, looked up from the germline V gene (reference sequence), are GTSNPN and SVGIG. Spanning cysteine to phenylalanine, the CDR3 consists of 15 amino acids. Just CDR3 DNA is preserved here, 45 bases in frame from base 1. Library prep was done by the immunoSEQ multiplex PCR assay. The clones in this table, taken by TCRdb from immuneACCESS, are in-frame only. Not every clone is retained; where verified, under half of the shortfall comes from an unresolved V gene, and the cause of the rest is unknown. A total of 60,000 to 70,000 clones appear in this sample, 90% to 95% of them only once. The ten largest clones represent over 2% of the sample. In its sample, this clone was seen once. Which antigen it targets is not known. No much larger clone is present one base from it, and per-base qualities are unavailable.

The rearrangement joined TRBV30 to TRBJ1-1, with the D gene too uncertain to name. Sequenced material: peripheral blood, taken in the third trimester of pregnancy. The source is a female donor in good health, enrolled as a control in a pregnancy study. The sequence in DNA is TGTGCCTGTGAAGGTGGGTACTCTAGGAACACTGAAGCTTTCTTT. The encoded protein is CACEGGYSRNTEAFF.